This section outlines one T cell receptor (beta chain) sequence together with its context. The data belong to a study of blood T cell repertoires in COVID-19. CDR1 is SNHLY and CDR2 is FYNNEI in the germline V gene. V gave up 6 bases and J gave up 6 bases; unmatched junction bases: 8. The CDR3 consists of 14 residues. Sequencing was performed with immunoSEQ multiplex PCR; in TCRdb, only in-frame clones are kept and a portion is missing. The sample consists of tens of thousands of clones, around 82% of them appearing once. The rearrangement joins TRBV2 to TRBJ1-5; TRBD1 matches at 7 bases. The sequence came from a human donor in a cohort sampled during active COVID-19. Sequenced input: peripheral blood. Here the CDR3 DNA reads TGTGCCAGCAGAGTACAGGGGTTCACTCAGCCCCAGCATTTT. As protein: CASRVQGFTQPQHF.